Listed here is a single T cell receptor beta chain. Some clones are missing from TCRdb's copy, which holds only in-frame ones; the method was immunoSEQ multiplex PCR. The sample includes about 83,000 clones, over 75% of them seen just once. The record originates from a study of identifying expanded T cells in peripheral blood. No infections or other immune events were documented during collection. The CDR3 spans 14 residues. Germline CDR1 is KGHSH and CDR2 is LQKENI. The V segment lost 3 bases and the J segment 8 bases; nucleotides outside the gene matches: 7. This receptor was taken from a person between 18 and 75 years old in good health. The chain has TRBV18 and TRBJ1-2, with 9 bases matching TRBD1. The material sequenced was blood. The CDR3 DNA is TGTGCCAGCTCACCGGGGACAGGGAATCGGGGCTACACCTTC. Its translation: CASSPGTGNRGYTF. Using reference TRBV18 and TRBJ1-2 for the parts outside the CDR3, the full variable domain is NAGVMQNPRHLVRRRGQEARLRCSPMKGHSHVYWYRQLPEEGLKFMVYLQKENIIDESGMPKERFSAEFPKEGPSILRIQQVVRGDSAAYFCASSPGTGNRGYTFGSGTRLTVV.